The 32 T cell receptor beta chains presented below share a single source sample, sequenced in a study of post-analysis software for immune sequencing data. Study results and caveats: Four to six TRBV segments appeared more often in patients than in controls, and TRBV5-6, TRBV5-1 and TRBV20-1 were among these.

Their specific antigens are unknown. Unique molecular identifiers featured in each of the TCR beta cDNA libraries. Each CDR3 protein gets one entry after TCRdb re-called the PCR reads with MiXCR. This sample has about 810,000 distinct CDR3 sequences, with about 50% found just once. Sequenced: blood. The source of these receptors is a girl aged 10 to 17 with multiple sclerosis.

This clonotype was counted a few times. This chain uses TRBV20-1 with TRBJ2-4; D perhaps matches TRBD2 (6 bases). Germline V CDR1 and CDR2: DFQATT, SNEGSKA (reference sequence). The ends were cut back, 3 bases at V and 0 bases at J, with 12 bases in the middle. This CDR3 comprises 15 residues. The CDR3 sequence is CSARFGAGAKNIQYF. The CDR3 DNA sequence: TGCAGTGCTAGGTTTGGAGCGGGAGCCAAAAACATTCAGTACTTC.

This clonotype was observed a handful of times. The rearrangement uses TRBV4-1 and TRBJ1-2; TRBD1 aligns across 8 bases. V gave up 3 bases and J gave up 5 bases; unmatched junction bases: 11. This CDR3 region has 16 residues. Germline loops: CDR1 MGHRA, CDR2 YSYEKL. CDR3 loop: CASSQTPGGMGYGYTF. The CDR3 region has the DNA TGCGCCAGCAGCCAGACCCCAGGGGGCATGGGGTATGGCTACACCTTC.

J is TRBJ2-7 and V is TRBV14; 9 nucleotides match TRBD1. CDR3 length: 17 amino acids. Germline V gene sequence: CDR1 SGHDN, CDR2 FVKESK. V lost 0 bases to trimming and J lost 0 bases; unmatched junction nucleotides: 6. The CDR3 DNA sequence: TGTGCCAGCAGCCAAGATATTAGGACAGGGGCCTCCTACGAGCAGTACTTC. Protein: CASSQDIRTGASYEQYF.

J is TRBJ2-3 and V is TRBV28; D call uncertain. V gave up 5 bases and J gave up 2 bases, with 5 bases separating them. This CDR3 is built from 12 residues. CDR1 is MDHEN and CDR2 is SYDVKM in the germline V gene. The CDR3 sequence: CASSTFTDTQYF. The CDR3 coding sequence is TGTGCCAGCAGTACCTTCACAGATACGCAGTATTTT.

The gene calls are TRBV5-6 and TRBJ1-1, with D uncertain. Germline-derived CDR1 and CDR2 are SGHDT and YYEEEE. This CDR3 has 13 residues. Trimming pared 1 base from V and 4 bases from J, leaving 8 bases between. The CDR3 coding sequence is TGTGCCAGCAGCTTGTACAAGCTCACTGAAGCTTTCTTT. Its translation is CASSLYKLTEAFF.

The chain joins TRBV7-2 to TRBJ1-1; 9 nucleotides line up with TRBD1. V lost 5 bases to trimming and J lost 7 bases; unmatched junction nucleotides: 17. The CDR3 covers 17 residues. Germline V gene lookup returns CDR1 SGHTA and CDR2 FQGNSA. CDR3 nucleotide sequence: TGTGCCAGCAGCCACCCCTCGGGGGGACAGGGAGGGGGTGAAGCTTTCTTT. Translating gives CASSHPSGGQGGGEAFF.

The V call is TRBV2, the J call TRBJ1-5; D remains unclear. This CDR3 has 12 amino acids. CDR1 is SNHLY, CDR2 FYNNEI, per germline. V lost 5 bases and J 3 bases, leaving 5 bases between the germline ends. The CDR3 bases are TGTGCCAGCAGTATTTTCAATCAGCCCCAGCATTTT. It codes for CASSIFNQPQHF.

This clonotype was picked up a small number of times. This chain connects TRBV5-6 to TRBJ1-2; no definite D call. Germline V CDR1 and CDR2: SGHDT, YYEEEE. Trimming cost V 0 bases and J 0 bases, with 12 bases left between them. The CDR3 sequence is 16 residues long. The CDR3 DNA is TGTGCCAGCAGCTTGGGAGGCTTCAGCTCTAACTATGGCTACACCTTC. Translated, it gives CASSLGGFSSNYGYTF.

The chain recombines TRBV28 with TRBJ1-2, with D perhaps matching TRBD1 (6 bases). V lost 4 bases and J lost 3, with 12 bases in between. The CDR3 has 14 residues. The germline CDR1 and CDR2 sequences are MDHEN and SYDVKM. The CDR3 nucleotides read TGTGCCAGCAGTTCCGGGGGGCGCGACTATGGCTACACCTTC. Translating it yields CASSSGGRDYGYTF.

The rearrangement uses TRBV2 and TRBJ2-1; 7 bases agree with TRBD1. There are 13 residues in the CDR3. Per germline, CDR1 SNHLY and CDR2 FYNNEI. Trimming took 8 bases from V and 4 from J; bases not matched to a gene: 5. This chain's CDR3 is CASGTVPYNEQFF. In DNA form, the CDR3 reads TGTGCCAGCGGGACAGTCCCTTACAATGAGCAGTTCTTC.

CDR3 coding DNA: TGCAGTGCTAGCCCAGAGGGCAGGGTTCAAGAGACCCAGTACTTC. Translation gives CSASPEGRVQETQYF. This chain joins TRBV20-1 and TRBJ2-5, with D possibly being TRBD1 or TRBD2 (5 bases each). The V end was cut by 3 bases, the J end by 2 bases, with 16 bases between. The CDR3 loop spans 15 amino acids. Germline V gene sequence: CDR1 DFQATT, CDR2 SNEGSKA (reference sequence).

For the CDR3, the DNA is TGCAGCGCCGGGGGACTAGCGGGAGTCTACGAGCAGTACTTC. This encodes CSAGGLAGVYEQYF. V and J are TRBV29-1 and TRBJ2-7, with TRBD2 matching over 14 bases. Germline V lookup: CDR1 SQVTM, CDR2 ANQGSEA. The CDR3 is made up of 14 amino acids. V was pared by 7 bases and J by 3 bases, with 5 bases of the junction left unmatched.

In this sample, this clonotype turned up a few times. The chain has TRBV20-1 and TRBJ2-3; D is uncertain. This CDR3 has 18 amino acids. CDR1 and CDR2 (germline): DFQATT, SNEGSKA (reference sequence). V was shortened by 3 bases and J by 0 bases, with 22 bases between the two germline ends. The CDR3 spells CSARGRGAPSSSTDTQYF. In DNA, the CDR3 is TGCAGTGCTAGGGGCCGCGGAGCCCCCTCCTCTAGCACAGATACGCAGTATTTT.

This rearrangement joins TRBV6-1 to TRBJ2-7; tentatively, D is TRBD1 or TRBD2 (5 bases each). CDR1 is MNHNS, CDR2 SASEGT, per germline. This CDR3 has 14 amino acids. V was clipped by 4 bases and J by 3 bases, with 13 bases between them. The CDR3 loop reads CASSAGPGNYEQYF. For the CDR3, the DNA is TGTGCCAGCAGTGCGGGACCCGGCAACTACGAGCAGTACTTC.

This clonotype was seen more than once but under ten times. This chain joins TRBV5-1 and TRBJ2-6; no clear D gene. This CDR3 has 12 residues. CDR1 SGHRS and CDR2 YFSETQ come from the germline V gene. V lost 4 bases and J lost 6, with 5 bases in between. The CDR3 loop is CASSVMANVLTF. Written as DNA, the CDR3 is TGCGCCAGCAGCGTCATGGCCAACGTCCTGACTTTC.

This clonotype was counted a few times. The chain links TRBV7-9 to TRBJ2-5; either TRBD1 or TRBD2 may supply D (5 bases each). The CDR3 sequence is 16 residues long. Germline V gives CDR1 SEHNR, CDR2 FQNEAQ (reference sequence). Trimming took off 2 bases at V and 5 bases at J, with 18 bases between the two ends. CDR3 protein: CASSLSTGRPRETQYF. CDR3 DNA sequence: TGTGCCAGCAGCTTATCGACGGGACGACCGAGGGAGACCCAGTACTTC.

This clonotype was detected a few times. The rearrangement joins TRBV5-1 to TRBJ2-3; D gene unclear. Trimming removed 0 bases at V and 7 bases at J, with 9 bases between. The CDR3 consists of 13 residues. Germline CDR1 reads SGHRS; CDR2 reads YFSETQ. The CDR3 here is CASSLAPLNTQYF. CDR3 nucleotide sequence: TGCGCCAGCAGCTTGGCACCCCTGAATACGCAGTATTTT.

The chain combines TRBV13 with TRBJ2-1; maybe TRBD2 (5 bases). The CDR3 is made up of 15 amino acids. The V gene's germline CDR1 is PRHDT and CDR2 FYEKMQ (reference sequence). Trimming removed 5 bases at V and 7 bases at J, with 18 bases between. The CDR3 sequence is CASSLRGLALNEQFF. CDR3 nucleotide sequence: TGTGCCAGCAGCCTCCGAGGGTTAGCCCTGAATGAGCAGTTCTTC.

V usage is TRBV20-1 and J usage is TRBJ1-2, with TRBD1 identical over 10 bases. The ends lost 8 bases at V and 5 bases at J; junction bases unmatched: 2. CDR3 length: 11 residues. Germline assignment: CDR1 DFQATT and CDR2 SNEGSKA (reference sequence). The CDR3: CSMGQGYGYTF. CDR3 DNA sequence: TGCAGTATGGGACAGGGGTATGGCTACACCTTC.

The chain combines TRBV9 with TRBJ2-7; 11 bases agree with TRBD2. CDR1 and CDR2 (germline): SGDLS, YYNGEE. After removal of 4 bases from V and 5 bases from J, the junction contained 8 bases not matched to a gene. The CDR3 totals 15 residues. CDR3 bases: TGTGCCAGCAGCCCGGACCAGACTAGCGGGGACGAGCAGTACTTC. This encodes CASSPDQTSGDEQYF. Full variable domain (remainder filled in from reference TRBV9 and TRBJ2-7): DSGVTQTPKHLITATGQRVTLRCSPRSGDLSVYWYQQSLDQGLQFLIQYYNGEERAKGNILERFSAQQFPDLHSELNLSSLELGDSALYFCASSPDQTSGDEQYFGPGTRLTVT.

The chain carries TRBV5-1 and TRBJ2-1; tentative D call: TRBD1 (6 bases). From germline, CDR1 is SGHRS and CDR2 YFSETQ. The CDR3 sequence is 15 residues long. V was shortened by 0 bases and J by 4 bases, with 11 bases between the two germline ends. CDR3 nucleotides: TGCGCCAGCAGCTTGGTTTGGACAGCTTACAATGAGCAGTTCTTC. Amino acid sequence: CASSLVWTAYNEQFF.

V and J are TRBV7-2 and TRBJ2-5; no clear D gene. CDR3 length equals 13 residues. CDR1 SGHTA and CDR2 FQGNSA come from the germline V gene. Trimming left V 2 bases short and J 5 bases short, with 9 bases between. CDR3 amino acids: CASSLIPFETQYF. The CDR3 bases are TGTGCCAGCAGCTTAATCCCTTTTGAGACCCAGTACTTC.

This chain connects TRBV7-9 to TRBJ1-2; 7 bases line up with TRBD1. Trimming removed 6 bases from V and 7 bases from J; junction bases left unmatched: 5. Germline CDR1 reads SEHNR; CDR2 reads FQNEAQ (reference sequence). This CDR3 region has 12 residues. The CDR3 protein is CASSLQGPGYTF. CDR3 DNA: TGTGCCAGCAGTTTACAGGGGCCTGGCTACACCTTC.

The chain uses TRBV5-1 and TRBJ1-2; D is unresolved. The CDR3 length is 15 residues. Between the trimmed V and J ends, which lost 4 bases and 3 bases, there was a span of 16 bases. Germline CDR1 reads SGHRS; CDR2 reads YFSETQ. CDR3 protein: CASSQVVLGDYGYTF. DNA of the CDR3: TGCGCCAGCAGCCAGGTGGTCCTGGGTGACTATGGCTACACCTTC.

This chain connects TRBV20-1 to TRBJ2-3; maybe TRBD2 (5 bases). Trimming left V 4 bases short and J 0 bases short, with 8 bases between. This CDR3 is built from 13 residues. Germline V gene data show CDR1 as DFQATT and CDR2 as SNEGSKA (reference sequence). CDR3 residues: CSATSPSTDTQYF. The CDR3 DNA follows: TGCAGTGCTACTAGCCCTAGCACAGATACGCAGTATTTT.

This chain connects TRBV20-1 to TRBJ2-7; D possibly matches TRBD1 or TRBD2 (5 bases each). Germline V lookup: CDR1 DFQATT, CDR2 SNEGSKA (reference sequence). CDR3 length: 15 residues. V lost 6 bases to trimming and J lost 0 bases, with 18 bases between them. The CDR3 is CSALEGTLSSYEQYF. The CDR3 bases are TGCAGTGCACTAGAGGGGACCCTAAGCTCCTACGAGCAGTACTTC.

There are a few counts of this clonotype. The rearrangement uses TRBV6-2 or TRBV6-3 and TRBJ2-3; the match to TRBD2 covers 12 bases. V was clipped by 2 bases and J by 6 bases; unmatched bases: 6. The CDR3 has 16 residues. The germline V gene encodes CDR1 MNHEY and CDR2 SVGEGT. CDR3 nucleotides: TGTGCCAGCAGTTACACGACTAGCGGGAGCCACGATACGCAGTATTTT. The encoded protein is CASSYTTSGSHDTQYF.

This clonotype appeared a few times. The rearrangement joins TRBV20-1 to TRBJ2-5, with TRBD2 matching over 7 bases. This CDR3 comprises 13 residues. The ends lost 3 bases at V and 5 bases at J; junction bases unmatched: 6. In germline, CDR1 is DFQATT, CDR2 SNEGSKA (reference sequence). CDR3 protein: CSARRTGGETQYF. The DNA for the CDR3 is TGCAGTGCTAGGCGGACCGGGGGGGAGACCCAGTACTTC.

This chain links TRBV12-3 or TRBV12-4 with TRBJ1-2; a weak D match, TRBD1 (6 bases). The CDR3 covers 14 residues. Trimming left V 5 bases short and J 0 bases short, with 10 bases between. The CDR3 sequence is CASSARTANYGYTF. CDR3 bases: TGTGCCAGCAGTGCCCGGACAGCTAACTATGGCTACACCTTC.

This clonotype was seen just once. J is TRBJ2-3 and V is TRBV5-5, with D unresolved. This CDR3 comprises 14 residues. Trimming pared 3 bases from V and 6 bases from J, leaving 14 bases between. CDR1 SGHKS and CDR2 YYEKEE come from the germline V gene (reference sequence). Here the CDR3 DNA reads TGTGCCAGCAGCTCCCCAGAACATACGGATACGCAGTATTTT. Its translation is CASSSPEHTDTQYF.

The rearrangement uses TRBV6-2 or TRBV6-3 and TRBJ2-1; D is ambiguous. CDR1 and CDR2 (germline): MNHEY, SVGEGT. The CDR3 sequence is 14 residues long. Trimming took 6 bases from V and 8 from J, leaving 17 bases between them. The CDR3 protein is CASRQLFLVYEQFF. In DNA, the CDR3 is TGTGCCAGCAGACAACTATTCCTAGTCTATGAGCAGTTCTTC.

V is TRBV29-1 and J is TRBJ2-1; 8 bases match TRBD1. The CDR3 is 15 amino acids. J gave up 5 bases and V 3 bases, and 9 bases lay outside the gene matches. Germline CDR1 and CDR2: SQVTM and ANQGSEA. The CDR3 nucleotides are TGCAGCGTTGAGGGAAGGACAGGGCCTCACAATGAGCAGTTCTTC. This codes for CSVEGRTGPHNEQFF.